One sample yielded the 25 T cell receptor beta chains listed below, sequenced in a study of early T cells in non-severe SARS-CoV-2 infection. Using its own MiXCR run on the 5' RACE reads, TCRdb lists one record per CDR3 protein. The repertoire holds 60,000 to 80,000 distinct CDR3 sequences, 12% seen once, with 3% to 5% in the top ten. Material: whole blood. The receptors here all came from an adult who was a healthcare worker with PCR-confirmed SARS-CoV-2 infection or an uninfected control (not recorded which).

This clonotype was found a few times. The gene calls are TRBV19 and TRBJ2-2; 8 bases line up with TRBD2. Germline values: CDR1 LNHDA, CDR2 SQIVND (reference sequence). The CDR3 covers 13 residues. V dropped 6 bases and J dropped 6; count of bases not matched to a gene: 3. CDR3 protein: CASRRAGAGELFF. The CDR3 nucleotides read TGTGCCAGTAGGAGAGCGGGAGCCGGGGAGCTGTTTTTT. The full variable domain, its missing parts supplied by reference TRBV19 and TRBJ2-2, is DGGITQSPKYLFRKEGQNVTLSCEQNLNHDAMYWYRQDPGQGLRLIYYSQIVNDFQKGDIAEGYSVSREKKESFPLTVTSAQKNPTAFYLCASRRAGAGELFFGEGSRLTVL.

This clonotype was observed a handful of times. The rearrangement uses TRBV2 and TRBJ1-1, with D hard to call. The germline V and J ends were trimmed by 5 bases and 8 bases, with 15 bases remaining between them. The CDR3 has 13 residues. Germline values: CDR1 SNHLY, CDR2 FYNNEI. The chain's CDR3 is CASSPAPYGEAFF. The CDR3 DNA follows: TGTGCCAGCAGTCCCGCCCCCTATGGAGAAGCTTTCTTT.

This clonotype turned up a few times. The genes are TRBV29-1 and TRBJ1-1, with 10 bases identical to TRBD1. The CDR3 contains 13 residues. J gave up 6 bases and V 6 bases, and 7 bases lay outside the gene matches. Germline CDR1 and CDR2: SQVTM and ANQGSEA. The CDR3 DNA follows: TGCAGCGTAGACCAAGGACAGGGGGCTGAAGCTTTCTTT. This encodes CSVDQGQGAEAFF.

Only a few counts were recorded for this clonotype. The V and J genes are TRBV5-1 and TRBJ2-5; the match to TRBD2 covers 8 bases. The germline gives CDR1 SGHRS, CDR2 YFSETQ. V shed 4 bases, J shed 4 bases, and the junction held 6 bases outside the gene matches. The CDR3 covers 14 residues. The DNA of the CDR3 is TGCGCCAGCAGCGGGAGCGGGAGTACAGAGACCCAGTACTTC. Protein: CASSGSGSTETQYF. The full variable domain, in which reference TRBV5-1 and TRBJ2-5 provide the parts outside the CDR3, is KAGVTQTPRYLIKTRGQQVTLSCSPISGHRSVSWYQQTPGQGLQFLFEYFSETQRNKGNFPGRFSGRQFSNSRSEMNVSTLELGDSALYLCASSGSGSTETQYFGPGTRLLVL.

In this sample, this clonotype turned up a few times. The chain recombines TRBV5-1 with TRBJ2-7; D is perhaps TRBD2 (5 bases). Germline CDR1 reads SGHRS; CDR2 reads YFSETQ. V was cut by 6 bases and J by 1 base, with 17 bases left in between. The CDR3 length is 15 residues. The DNA of the CDR3 is TGCGCCAGCACCTTTTTAGGGCCGGGGTCCTACGAGCAGTACTTC. As protein: CASTFLGPGSYEQYF.

J is TRBJ2-1 and V is TRBV7-3; 7 bases are shared with TRBD2. CDR1 SGHTA and CDR2 FQGTGA come from the germline V gene. After removal of 5 bases from V and 7 bases from J, the junction contained 14 bases not matched to a gene. The CDR3 consists of 16 residues. This CDR3 reads CASSPNSGRAGNEQFF. The CDR3 region has the DNA TGTGCCAGCAGCCCGAATTCCGGGAGAGCGGGGAATGAGCAGTTCTTC.

At least ten counts were recorded for this clonotype. J is TRBJ2-7 and V is TRBV6-4; no firm D call. V was shortened by 3 bases and J by 2 bases, with 11 bases between the two germline ends. This CDR3 region has 14 residues. Looked up from germline, CDR1 is MRHNA and CDR2 is SNTAGT. The CDR3 DNA reads TGTGCCAGCAGTGAGGAGCTAGGCCCCTACGAGCAGTACTTC. It yields the protein CASSEELGPYEQYF.

This sequence joins TRBV2 and TRBJ2-3; D is possibly TRBD1 (5 bases). Deletions cut 1 base from V and 1 base from J, with 9 bases between. The CDR3 is 15 residues long. Germline V CDR1 and CDR2: SNHLY, FYNNEI. The CDR3 here is CASSEVGLGTDTQYF. Written as DNA, the CDR3 is TGTGCCAGCAGTGAAGTGGGGCTAGGCACAGATACGCAGTATTTT. Full variable domain (outside the CDR3, taken from reference TRBV2 and TRBJ2-3): EPEVTQTPSHQVTQMGQEVILRCVPISNHLYFYWYRQILGQKVEFLVSFYNNEISEKSEIFDDQFSVERPDGSNFTLKIRSTKLEDSAMYFCASSEVGLGTDTQYFGPGTRLTVL.

A few counts support this clonotype. J is TRBJ2-7 and V is TRBV6-2 or TRBV6-3; D call uncertain. The CDR3 length is 15 residues. CDR1 MNHEY and CDR2 SVGEGT come from the germline V gene. Trimming pared 2 bases from V and 2 bases from J, leaving 13 bases between. CDR3 nucleotides: TGTGCCAGCAGTTACATTCCTGCTGCGACCTACGAGCAGTACTTC. Translating gives CASSYIPAATYEQYF.

The chain joins TRBV20-1 to TRBJ1-2; D is unclear. The germline gives CDR1 DFQATT, CDR2 SNEGSKA (reference sequence). There are 12 residues in the CDR3. Trimming removed 6 bases from V and 6 bases from J, with 14 bases in between. This CDR3 is CSALGQRDGYTF. The DNA for the CDR3 is TGCAGTGCCCTGGGCCAGAGGGATGGCTACACCTTC.

This clonotype qualifies as medium-sized. The chain couples TRBV9 to TRBJ1-6, with D hard to call. CDR3 length: 13 residues. CDR1 SGDLS and CDR2 YYNGEE come from the germline V gene. Trimming removed 3 bases from V and 7 bases from J, with 8 bases in between. The CDR3 here is CASSATGNSPLHF. In DNA form, the CDR3 reads TGTGCCAGCAGCGCCACCGGCAATTCACCCCTCCACTTT.

This clonotype was detected ten times or more. The chain carries TRBV29-1 and TRBJ2-7; 8 bases map to TRBD2. The germline V gene has CDR1 SQVTM and CDR2 ANQGSEA. The CDR3 sequence is 14 residues long. V shed 4 bases and J 5 bases; nucleotides not matched to a gene: 10. CDR3 residues: CSVVGGSGSNEQYF. The CDR3 DNA follows: TGCAGCGTTGTGGGGGGCAGCGGGAGTAACGAGCAGTACTTC.

The rearrangement uses TRBV28 and TRBJ2-3; D perhaps matches TRBD1 (6 bases). Germline-derived CDR1 and CDR2 are MDHEN and SYDVKM. V shed 8 bases and J shed 0 bases, with 15 bases lying between them. The CDR3 has 15 amino acids. The CDR3 here is CASLPQGTSTDTQYF. The CDR3 DNA sequence: TGTGCCAGCCTCCCCCAGGGGACAAGCACAGATACGCAGTATTTT.

This clonotype was seen many times. The chain employs TRBV6-5 and TRBJ1-5, with no clear D. Trimming shortened V by 6 bases and J by 1 base, and 13 bases separated the two germline ends. CDR3 size: 15 residues. Germline CDR1 is MNHEY and CDR2 is SVGAGI. The CDR3 sequence is CASSLIHGSNQPQHF. CDR3 nucleotide sequence: TGTGCCAGCAGCCTGATTCACGGGAGCAATCAGCCCCAGCATTTT.

This clonotype came up many times. The chain has TRBV9 and TRBJ2-1; D gene ambiguous. CDR1 SGDLS and CDR2 YYNGEE come from the germline V gene. Trimming stripped 4 bases from V and 5 bases from J, with 7 bases between. CDR3 length: 12 residues. CDR3 in DNA: TGTGCCAGCAGCACACACGACAATGAGCAGTTCTTC. Amino acids: CASSTHDNEQFF.

This chain uses TRBV19 with TRBJ2-7; 8 bases line up with TRBD2. This CDR3 region has 14 residues. Germline-derived CDR1 and CDR2 are LNHDA and SQIVND (reference sequence). With 3 bases clipped from V and 3 bases from J, the junction kept 4 bases outside the gene matches. In nucleotides, the CDR3 is TGTGCCAGTAGTATCCTAGCGGGCGTCTACGAGCAGTACTTC. Residues: CASSILAGVYEQYF.

This chain links TRBV2 with TRBJ2-3; D is possibly TRBD2 (6 bases). Trimming cost V 1 base and J 1 base, with 12 bases left between them. This CDR3 has 16 residues. Germline CDR1 reads SNHLY; CDR2 reads FYNNEI. CDR3 coding DNA: TGTGCCAGCAGTGAAGGGTTGGCTAGCGGCACAGATACGCAGTATTTT. Protein product: CASSEGLASGTDTQYF.

This clonotype was counted ten times or more. The V gene is TRBV7-3, the J gene TRBJ1-1; 7 bases match TRBD1. Per the germline V gene, CDR1 is SGHTA and CDR2 is FQGTGA. Trimming removed 5 bases from V and 4 bases from J; junction bases left unmatched: 7. The CDR3 runs 14 residues. The CDR3 DNA reads TGTGCCAGCAGCCCAGGGGGAGTGGCCACTGAAGCTTTCTTT. Translation gives CASSPGGVATEAFF.

There are a few counts of this clonotype. V usage is TRBV27 and J usage is TRBJ2-1, with TRBD2 as a possible D gene (5 bases). The CDR3 covers 13 residues. V lost 1 base and J lost 7, with 8 bases in between. Germline V gene lookup returns CDR1 MNHEY and CDR2 SMNVEV (reference sequence). As DNA, the CDR3 is TGTGCCAGCAGTTTATGGGGAGATAATGAGCAGTTCTTC. It codes for CASSLWGDNEQFF.

This clonotype was observed a handful of times. The chain carries TRBV5-1 and TRBJ2-7, with D maybe TRBD2 (6 bases). The CDR3 covers 16 residues. Looked up from germline, CDR1 is SGHRS and CDR2 is YFSETQ. The ends were cut back, 4 bases at V and 0 bases at J, with 17 bases in the middle. The DNA of the CDR3 is TGCGCCAGCAGCCCCACCGGGGGAGCAGGCTCCTACGAGCAGTACTTC. Its protein is CASSPTGGAGSYEQYF.

This clonotype was seen only a few times. The chain employs TRBV7-6 and TRBJ2-1; 7 nucleotides agree with TRBD1. The CDR3 is 15 residues long. J gave up 2 bases and V 8 bases, and 9 bases lay outside the gene matches. CDR1 and CDR2 (germline): SGHVS, FNYEAQ. The CDR3 nucleotides read TGTGCCAGCCGGGACAGCGATAACCCCTACAATGAGCAGTTCTTC. Residues: CASRDSDNPYNEQFF.

CDR3 coding DNA: TGTGCCAGCAGCTTAGAACTAGCGGGAGCTGAGCAGTTCTTC. It is translated as CASSLELAGAEQFF. The gene calls are TRBV7-7 and TRBJ2-1, with 11 bases fitting TRBD2. V trimming: 1 base; J trimming: 9 bases; junction bases outside the gene matches: 2. From germline, CDR1 is SSHAT and CDR2 FNYEAQ (reference sequence). The CDR3 runs 14 residues.

The chain combines TRBV29-1 with TRBJ1-3, with unresolved D. Germline values: CDR1 SQVTM, CDR2 ANQGSEA. This CDR3 is 12 amino acids long. With 4 bases removed from V and 3 bases from J, the gap between germline ends came to 7 bases. The CDR3 DNA reads TGCAGCGTTGCCTCCGTTGGAAACACCATATATTTT. Translating gives CSVASVGNTIYF.

The rearrangement uses TRBV28 and TRBJ1-2; D remains unclear. The CDR3 is 13 residues long. Deletions cut 2 bases from V and 5 bases from J, with 9 bases between. Germline lookup yields CDR1 MDHEN and CDR2 SYDVKM. The CDR3 nucleotides are TGTGCCAGCAGTTTAGAAATCTTATATGGCTACACCTTC. It codes for CASSLEILYGYTF.

This clonotype was observed at least ten times. The V gene is TRBV4-1, the J gene TRBJ2-3; 11 nucleotides line up with TRBD1. Germline assignment: CDR1 MGHRA and CDR2 YSYEKL. The J segment lost 5 bases and the V segment lost 3 bases, leaving 4 bases of the junction unmatched. The CDR3 spans 15 residues. CDR3 protein: CASSHGQGARDTQYF. The CDR3 DNA reads TGCGCCAGCAGCCATGGACAGGGGGCGAGAGATACGCAGTATTTT.